This entry lists 30 T cell receptor beta chains sequenced from one sample in a study of T cell responses to AZD1222 COVID-19 vaccine. Here immunoSEQ multiplex PCR was the method, and the copy in TCRdb shows in-frame clones only, minus some. This table holds approximately 88,000 clones, around 90% found once. This specimen consisted of peripheral blood, obtained on day 0 of AZD1222 vaccination. These receptor sequences come from an adult in good health.

J is TRBJ1-4 and V is TRBV5-1; TRBD1 matches 7 bases. The CDR3 covers 14 residues. With V trimmed by 2 bases and J by 6 bases, 4 bases remained unmatched. Germline-derived CDR1 and CDR2 are SGHRS and YFSETQ. The CDR3 sequence: CASSFGTVDEKLFF. CDR3 DNA sequence: TGCGCCAGCAGCTTCGGGACAGTAGATGAAAAACTGTTTTTT. Combining the CDR3 with reference TRBV5-1 and TRBJ1-4 gives the whole variable domain KAGVTQTPRYLIKTRGQQVTLSCSPISGHRSVSWYQQTPGQGLQFLFEYFSETQRNKGNFPGRFSGRQFSNSRSEMNVSTLELGDSALYLCASSFGTVDEKLFFGSGTQLSVL.

The chain links TRBV7-8 to TRBJ2-2; D unresolved. This CDR3 has 16 amino acids. Germline V gene data show CDR1 as SGHVS and CDR2 as FQNEAQ. The V gene lost 1 base and the J gene lost 4 bases, with 13 bases spanning the gap. The DNA for the CDR3 is TGTGCCAGCAGCTTAGTTGGCAATCTGGGCACCGGGGAGCTGTTTTTT. Its protein product is CASSLVGNLGTGELFF.

J is TRBJ1-2 and V is TRBV2; 9 bases match TRBD1. V lost 10 bases to trimming and J lost 9 bases; unmatched junction nucleotides: 9. In germline, CDR1 is SNHLY, CDR2 FYNNEI. CDR3 length: 12 residues. CDR3 loop: CATSDRGLSYTF. CDR3 nucleotide sequence: TGTGCCACTTCGGACAGGGGTCTGAGCTACACCTTC.

The genes are TRBV10-3 and TRBJ1-3; D remains unclear. Germline assignment: CDR1 ENHRY and CDR2 SYGVKD. The V end was cut by 6 bases, the J end by 0 bases, with 6 bases between. This CDR3 spans 13 amino acids. For the CDR3, the DNA is TGTGCCATCAGGGATTCCTCTGGAAACACCATATATTTT. Its protein is CAIRDSSGNTIYF.

The chain combines TRBV5-1 with TRBJ2-1; D gene ambiguous. Trimming took off 0 bases at V and 0 bases at J, with 10 bases between the two ends. The CDR3 has 16 amino acids. In germline, CDR1 is SGHRS, CDR2 YFSETQ. CDR3 sequence (DNA): TGCGCCAGCAGCTTGGGCGGATCTAGCTCCTACAATGAGCAGTTCTTC. Residues: CASSLGGSSSYNEQFF.

This chain uses TRBV18 with TRBJ2-1, with 9 bases identical to TRBD2. The germline gives CDR1 KGHSH, CDR2 LQKENI. The CDR3 runs to 16 residues. V was pared by 0 bases and J by 2 bases, with 2 bases of the junction left unmatched. The CDR3 bases are TGTGCCAGCTCACCACCCCCTAGCGGGACCTACAATGAGCAGTTCTTC. Translated, it gives CASSPPPSGTYNEQFF. The full variable domain, rest sourced from reference TRBV18 and TRBJ2-1, is NAGVMQNPRHLVRRRGQEARLRCSPMKGHSHVYWYRQLPEEGLKFMVYLQKENIIDESGMPKERFSAEFPKEGPSILRIQQVVRGDSAAYFCASSPPPSGTYNEQFFGPGTRLTVL.

The V and J genes are TRBV5-5 and TRBJ2-5; D possibly matches TRBD1 or TRBD2 (6 bases each). Looked up from germline, CDR1 is SGHKS and CDR2 is YYEKEE (reference sequence). V shed 1 base and J shed 5 bases, with 18 bases lying between them. CDR3 length equals 16 residues. The CDR3 DNA is TGTGCCAGCAGCTTGTTACGGGACGGGGGCGTGGAGACCCAGTACTTC. Protein: CASSLLRDGGVETQYF.

The chain links TRBV9 to TRBJ2-1; 8 bases agree with TRBD2. This CDR3 region has 16 residues. Germline lookup yields CDR1 SGDLS and CDR2 YYNGEE. Germline trimming cut 3 bases from V and 8 bases from J; bases unmatched to any gene: 13. DNA of the CDR3: TGTGCCAGCAGCGCCTCACTAGCGGCCCCAGCCGATGAGCAGTTCTTC. Amino acids: CASSASLAAPADEQFF.

This clone was detected only once. V gene TRBV20-1 combines with J gene TRBJ2-1, with 7 bases matching TRBD2. Germline lookup yields CDR1 DFQATT and CDR2 SNEGSKA (reference sequence). The V gene end was trimmed by 3 bases and the J gene end by 6 bases; junction bases not matched to a gene: 5. This CDR3 is 13 amino acids long. The CDR3 protein is CSASNRGSNEQFF. DNA for the CDR3: TGCAGTGCTAGTAATCGCGGGAGCAATGAGCAGTTCTTC.

The V gene is TRBV3-1 (or the pseudogene TRBV3-2), the J gene TRBJ2-3; 7 bases are a match to TRBD2. CDR1 and CDR2 from the germline V gene are LGHDT and YNNKEL (reference sequence). V shed 1 base, J shed 3 bases, and the junction held 1 base outside the gene matches. This CDR3 is built from 14 residues. CDR3: CASSQAGRTDTQYF. The CDR3 DNA reads TGTGCCAGCAGCCAAGCCGGGAGGACAGATACGCAGTATTTT.

The rearrangement joins TRBV4-1 to TRBJ2-1, with 8 bases lining up with TRBD2. Germline V CDR1 and CDR2: MGHRA, YSYEKL. The CDR3 loop spans 16 amino acids. The V and J ends lost 3 bases and 2 bases, in that order; junction bases with no gene match: 6. CDR3 loop: CASSQGTRGTYNEQFF. DNA of the CDR3: TGCGCCAGCAGCCAGGGGACTAGAGGAACCTACAATGAGCAGTTCTTC.

Only one count was recorded for this clone. The V gene is TRBV18, the J gene TRBJ2-5, with D possibly TRBD1 on 6 matching bases. The CDR3 spans 13 residues. V was cut by 5 bases and J by 4 bases, with 11 bases left in between. The V gene's germline CDR1 is KGHSH and CDR2 LQKENI. The CDR3 loop reads CASSTQGRETQYF. CDR3 DNA sequence: TGTGCCAGCTCAACCCAGGGGCGAGAGACCCAGTACTTC.

The J gene is TRBJ1-2, the V gene TRBV9, with 10 bases that match TRBD1. The CDR3 is made up of 14 amino acids. Germline V gives CDR1 SGDLS, CDR2 YYNGEE. After removal of 5 bases from V and 3 bases from J, the junction contained 4 bases not matched to a gene. In DNA, the CDR3 is TGTGCCAGCAGTCGACAGGGGGCTCACTATGGCTACACCTTC. Translated: CASSRQGAHYGYTF.

This chain connects TRBV3-1 (or the pseudogene TRBV3-2) to TRBJ2-2, with D unclear. Germline assignment: CDR1 LGHDT and CDR2 YNNKEL (reference sequence). V was pared by 4 bases and J by 4 bases, with 7 bases between. CDR3 length: 13 amino acids. The CDR3 coding sequence is TGTGCCAGCAGCCTCCTCGGCACCGGGGAGCTGTTTTTT. It encodes CASSLLGTGELFF.

The chain is built from TRBV30 and TRBJ2-7; D is undetermined. The V gene's germline CDR1 is GTSNPN and CDR2 SVGIG (reference sequence). Trimming took off 2 bases at V and 6 bases at J, with 14 bases between the two ends. The CDR3 consists of 13 residues. In DNA, the CDR3 is TGTGCCTGGAGTTTGGTCTCCCAAACCGAGCAGTACTTC. Translating gives CAWSLVSQTEQYF.

CDR3 nucleotide sequence: TGCGCCAGCAGCCTCCAGGGCTTTAATGAAAAACTGTTTTTT. This codes for CASSLQGFNEKLFF. The chain has TRBV5-1 and TRBJ1-4, with D maybe TRBD1 (5 bases). The CDR3 runs 14 residues. The V gene lost 4 bases and the J gene lost 4 bases, with 11 bases spanning the gap. The germline V gene has CDR1 SGHRS and CDR2 YFSETQ.

This clone was counted a single time. The V and J genes are TRBV6-5 and TRBJ1-5; 8 nucleotides match TRBD1. The CDR3 has 13 amino acids. V shed 6 bases and J 7 bases; nucleotides not matched to a gene: 5. Germline V gene data show CDR1 as MNHEY and CDR2 as SVGAGI. The CDR3 sequence is CASRTGERQPQHF. CDR3 nucleotide sequence: TGTGCCAGCAGGACAGGGGAGCGGCAGCCCCAGCATTTT.

This clone came up once. The rearrangement uses TRBV24-1 and TRBJ2-2; no firm D call. Per germline, CDR1 KGHDR and CDR2 SFDVKD. Trimming left V 2 bases short and J 1 base short, with 16 bases between. The CDR3 sequence is 18 residues long. The CDR3 loop is CATSDWASIRGNTGELFF. DNA for the CDR3: TGTGCCACCAGTGATTGGGCGAGCATCCGCGGGAACACCGGGGAGCTGTTTTTT.

The chain combines TRBV19 with TRBJ1-3; possible D gene TRBD1, 6 bases. Trimming pared 4 bases from V and 2 bases from J, leaving 9 bases between. The CDR3 spans 14 residues. Germline CDR1 reads LNHDA; CDR2 reads SQIVND (reference sequence). CDR3 amino acids: CASSNQGTGNTIYF. CDR3 coding DNA: TGTGCCAGTAGTAATCAGGGGACTGGAAACACCATATATTTT.

The chain combines TRBV2 with TRBJ1-1; D possibly corresponds to TRBD1 (5 bases). There are 12 residues in the CDR3. The ends were cut back, 6 bases at V and 10 bases at J, with 15 bases in the middle. CDR1 and CDR2 (germline): SNHLY, FYNNEI. Here the CDR3 reads CASRPMGGSAFF. CDR3 nucleotides: TGTGCCAGCAGACCGATGGGGGGGTCAGCTTTCTTT.

The V gene is TRBV29-1, the J gene TRBJ1-2; 9 nucleotides agree with TRBD1. This CDR3 has 16 residues. After removal of 5 bases from V and 2 bases from J, the junction contained 12 bases not matched to a gene. Looked up from germline, CDR1 is SQVTM and CDR2 is ANQGSEA. Here the CDR3 reads CSVSVFTGGPNYGYTF. The CDR3 DNA reads as TGCAGCGTTTCGGTTTTTACAGGGGGCCCCAACTATGGCTACACCTTC.

The chain combines TRBV29-1 with TRBJ2-3; D may be TRBD2 (5 bases). Germline-derived CDR1 and CDR2 are SQVTM and ANQGSEA. V gave up 4 bases and J gave up 0 bases, with 11 bases separating them. There are 14 residues in the CDR3. The CDR3 region has the DNA TGCAGCGTTGGCGGCGGGTCGAGCACAGATACGCAGTATTTT. Its translation: CSVGGGSSTDTQYF.

This chain joins TRBV7-6 and TRBJ2-1; D possibly corresponds to TRBD2 (6 bases). The CDR3 runs 17 residues. Germline values: CDR1 SGHVS, CDR2 FNYEAQ. Trimming took off 2 bases at V and 3 bases at J, with 17 bases between the two ends. The DNA for the CDR3 is TGTGCCAGCAGCTTATCCCGCGGGACCTCCGACTACAATGAGCAGTTCTTC. Its protein is CASSLSRGTSDYNEQFF.

CDR3 nucleotides: TGTGCCAGTAGTACCCCCGACGGCAATGAGCAGTTCTTC. This encodes CASSTPDGNEQFF. This sequence joins TRBV19 and TRBJ2-1; no firm D call. The germline V gene has CDR1 LNHDA and CDR2 SQIVND (reference sequence). There are 13 residues in the CDR3. Trimming removed 4 bases at V and 6 bases at J, with 10 bases between.

The gene calls are TRBV12-3 or TRBV12-4 and TRBJ1-2, with 8 bases identical to TRBD1. The ends lost 6 bases at V and 8 bases at J; junction bases unmatched: 2. The CDR3 is 11 amino acids. CDR3 in amino acids: CASSPGGGYTF. CDR3 DNA sequence: TGTGCCAGCAGCCCAGGGGGCGGCTACACCTTC.

As for this clone: Other nucleotide sequences from this sample produce the same CDR3. The J gene is TRBJ1-4, the V gene TRBV19; D is undetermined. Trimming removed 6 bases from V and 0 bases from J, with 5 bases in between. CDR1 LNHDA and CDR2 SQIVND come from the germline V gene (reference sequence). This CDR3 has 13 amino acids. The DNA of the CDR3 is TGTGCCAGTAGGGACGCAACTAATGAAAAACTGTTTTTT. Translation: CASRDATNEKLFF.

This chain connects TRBV10-1 to TRBJ2-5; D gene uncertain. Germline V gives CDR1 WNHNN, CDR2 SYGVQD (reference sequence). The CDR3 extends over 13 amino acids. In DNA form, the CDR3 reads TGCACCATGTACCGACGGCCCCGGGAGACCCAGTACTTC. Amino acids: CTMYRRPRETQYF.

This sequence joins TRBV12-3 or TRBV12-4 and TRBJ1-2; D gene ambiguous. CDR3 length equals 12 residues. V lost 6 bases and J lost 3, with 8 bases in between. CDR3 in DNA: TGTGCCAGCAGCGACAAGCACTATGGCTACACCTTC. It is translated as CASSDKHYGYTF.

V gene TRBV28 combines with J gene TRBJ1-1; unclear D gene. The V gene's germline CDR1 is MDHEN and CDR2 SYDVKM. The CDR3 sequence is 12 residues long. Trimming pared 6 bases from V and 0 bases from J, leaving 5 bases between. The CDR3 protein is CASRTLNTEAFF. The CDR3 DNA follows: TGTGCCAGCAGGACCCTGAACACTGAAGCTTTCTTT.

This clone was seen only once. This chain links TRBV6-5 with TRBJ2-7, with 9 nucleotides matching TRBD1. From germline, CDR1 is MNHEY and CDR2 SVGAGI. The CDR3 has 15 residues. V shed 7 bases and J 0 bases; nucleotides not matched to a gene: 7. CDR3 sequence reads: CASTREDRGSYEQYF. CDR3 DNA sequence: TGTGCCAGCACTCGTGAGGACAGGGGCTCCTACGAGCAGTACTTC.